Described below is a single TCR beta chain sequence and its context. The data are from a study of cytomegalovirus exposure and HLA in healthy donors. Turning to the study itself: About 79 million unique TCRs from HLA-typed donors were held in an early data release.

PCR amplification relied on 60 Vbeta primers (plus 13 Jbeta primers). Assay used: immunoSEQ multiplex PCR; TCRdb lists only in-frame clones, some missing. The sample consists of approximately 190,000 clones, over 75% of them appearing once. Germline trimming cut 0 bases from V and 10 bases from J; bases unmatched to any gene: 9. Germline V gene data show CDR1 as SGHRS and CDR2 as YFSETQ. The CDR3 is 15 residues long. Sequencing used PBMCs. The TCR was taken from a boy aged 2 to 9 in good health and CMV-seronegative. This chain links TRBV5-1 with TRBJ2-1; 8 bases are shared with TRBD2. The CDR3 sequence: CASSLGAGGAMEQFF. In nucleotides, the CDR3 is TGCGCCAGCAGCTTGGGAGCCGGGGGGGCCATGGAGCAGTTCTTC.